The clone carrying this T cell receptor (beta chain) was detected many times. This CDR3 is built from 11 residues. V lost 5 bases and J lost 6, with 5 bases in between. The germline CDR1 and CDR2 sequences are SGHRS and YFSETQ. This entry is derived from a study of T-cell reconstitution after alpha-beta-depleted transplantation in children. A TCRbeta library incorporating unique molecular identifiers was prepared. TCRdb ran MiXCR on the PCR reads and lists one entry per CDR3 protein. The sample contains roughly 220,000 distinct CDR3 sequences, about 11% of which appear only once. This clonotype was obtained from a human donor who donated a stem cell graft to a child with acute lymphoblastic leukemia. The V gene is TRBV5-1, the J gene TRBJ2-2; no clear D. The sequenced sample was PBMCs from the stem cell graft donor, obtained from the stem cell graft. CDR3 coding DNA: TGCGCCAGCAGGGTATCCGGGGAGCTGTTTTTT. This sequence encodes CASRVSGELFF.